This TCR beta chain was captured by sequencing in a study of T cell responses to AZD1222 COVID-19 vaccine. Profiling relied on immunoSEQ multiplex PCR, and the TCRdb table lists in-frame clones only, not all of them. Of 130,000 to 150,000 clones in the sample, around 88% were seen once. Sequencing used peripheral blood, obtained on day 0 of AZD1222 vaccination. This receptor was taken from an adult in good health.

DNA for the CDR3: TGTGCCACCAGCAGTGGGGATAAGAACTATGGCTACACCTTC. It encodes CATSSGDKNYGYTF. The J gene is TRBJ1-2, the V gene TRBV15; no clear D gene. The CDR3 covers 14 residues. CDR1 and CDR2 (germline): LNHNV, YYDKDF (reference sequence). The ends were cut back, 3 bases at V and 2 bases at J, with 10 bases in the middle.